This T cell receptor (beta chain) was identified in a study of blood T cell repertoires in COVID-19. Study context: COVID-19 samples from acute and convalescent phases originated in the United States, Italy and Spain. PBMCs, B-cell-depleted T cells, or T cells provided the cDNA or gDNA that made up the material.

This clone was detected once. Germline V lookup: CDR1 SGDLS, CDR2 YYNGEE. V gave up 3 bases and J gave up 4 bases, with 7 bases separating them. The CDR3 has 12 residues. Original handling: Amplification of reference gene primers was used by the study to estimate nucleated cell counts. Profiled with immunoSEQ multiplex PCR; TCRdb holds only in-frame clones, not every one. V, J and clone size derive from that table, while D and trimming were established from the DNA sequence. The sample includes fewer than 300,000 clones, approximately 87% seen only once; the top ten take approximately 1.5%. The sequence was collected from a woman aged 40 to 55 who had recovered from COVID-19. The gene calls are TRBV9 and TRBJ1-2; D remains ambiguous. Sequences were obtained from peripheral blood. DNA of the CDR3: TGTGCCAGCAGCGCCGTATCCTATGGCTACACCTTC. Residues: CASSAVSYGYTF.